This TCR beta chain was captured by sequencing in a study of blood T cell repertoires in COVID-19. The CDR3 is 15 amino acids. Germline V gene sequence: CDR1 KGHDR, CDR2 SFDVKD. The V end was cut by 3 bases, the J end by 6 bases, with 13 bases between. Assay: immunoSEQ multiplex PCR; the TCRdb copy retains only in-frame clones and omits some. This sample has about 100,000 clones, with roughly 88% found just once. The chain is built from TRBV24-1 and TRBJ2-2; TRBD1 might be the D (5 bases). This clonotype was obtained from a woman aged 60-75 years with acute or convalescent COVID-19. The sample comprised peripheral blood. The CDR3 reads CATSDNSREAGELFF. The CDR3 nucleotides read TGTGCCACCAGTGATAACTCCAGGGAAGCCGGGGAGCTGTTTTTT.